Below are 11 T cell receptor beta chains sequenced from a single sample in a study of cytomegalovirus exposure and HLA in healthy donors. The PCR made use of 60 Vbeta and 13 Jbeta primers. TCRdb's copy holds only in-frame clones and misses some; the assay was immunoSEQ multiplex PCR. There are some 120,000 clones in the sample; about three quarters occur only once, and approximately 0.93% lies in the top ten. The sequenced sample consisted of PBMCs. The origin of the receptors is a human donor in good health.

The chain employs TRBV9 and TRBJ2-2, with D uncertain. The CDR3 contains 13 residues. The V gene's germline CDR1 is SGDLS and CDR2 YYNGEE. The V end lost 4 bases, the J end lost 4 bases, and 8 bases lay between the germline ends. The CDR3 loop is CASSPSRTGELFF. The DNA for the CDR3 is TGTGCCAGCAGCCCCTCTCGCACCGGGGAGCTGTTTTTT.

The rearrangement uses TRBV11-2 and TRBJ2-5; 14 nucleotides match TRBD2. This CDR3 contains 15 residues. V shed 6 bases, J shed 5 bases, and the junction held 5 bases outside the gene matches. Germline values: CDR1 SGHAT, CDR2 FQNNGV. Here the CDR3 DNA reads TGTGCCAGCAGTGCGACTAGCGGGGGGGCGGAGACCCAGTACTTC. Translation: CASSATSGGAETQYF.

V is TRBV13 and J is TRBJ2-1; maybe TRBD2 (6 bases). Between the trimmed V and J ends, which lost 5 bases and 8 bases, there was a span of 13 bases. The CDR3 covers 13 residues. Germline CDR1 and CDR2: PRHDT and FYEKMQ (reference sequence). The CDR3 reads CASSVGLSDEQFF. The CDR3 nucleotides are TGTGCCAGCAGCGTGGGACTTTCCGATGAGCAGTTCTTC.

The genes are TRBV7-6 and TRBJ2-3; weak D call: TRBD2 (5 bases). Germline CDR1 reads SGHVS; CDR2 reads FNYEAQ. The CDR3 consists of 15 residues. Trimming removed 5 bases at V and 3 bases at J, with 15 bases between. In nucleotides, the CDR3 is TGTGCCAGCAGCCCTTTTTCCGGGGAGACAGATACGCAGTATTTT. As protein: CASSPFSGETDTQYF.

This chain uses TRBV7-8 with TRBJ2-7; tentative D call: TRBD1 (6 bases). The CDR3 totals 16 residues. Trimming pared 1 base from V and 0 bases from J, leaving 13 bases between. In germline, CDR1 is SGHVS, CDR2 FQNEAQ. The CDR3 spells CASSLGRGRSSYEQYF. The CDR3 nucleotides read TGTGCCAGCAGCTTAGGCAGGGGACGGAGCTCCTACGAGCAGTACTTC. The variable domain in full, with the rest retrieved from reference TRBV7-8 and TRBJ2-7, is GAGVSQSPRYKVAKRGQDVALRCDPISGHVSLFWYQQALGQGPEFLTYFQNEAQLDKSGLPSDRFFAERPEGSVSTLKIQRTQQEDSAVYLCASSLGRGRSSYEQYFGPGTRLTVT.

V gene TRBV28 combines with J gene TRBJ2-7; 10 positions agree with TRBD1. Per germline, CDR1 MDHEN and CDR2 SYDVKM. V lost 6 bases, J lost 3 bases, and 2 bases stayed unmatched. The CDR3 is 13 residues long. The CDR3 DNA reads TGTGCCAGCAGCCGGGACAGGGGCTACGAGCAGTACTTC. Translated: CASSRDRGYEQYF.

V usage is TRBV29-1 and J usage is TRBJ2-1; 13 bases agree with TRBD2. This CDR3 region has 15 residues. Germline V gene data show CDR1 as SQVTM and CDR2 as ANQGSEA. Trimming at V came to 7 bases and at J to 6 bases, leaving 9 bases not matched to a gene. This chain's CDR3 is CSGLRLAGGTNEQFF. Written as DNA, the CDR3 is TGCAGCGGTCTTCGACTAGCGGGGGGCACCAATGAGCAGTTCTTC.

The chain carries TRBV6-1 and TRBJ1-6; D remains ambiguous. The ends were cut back, 2 bases at V and 7 bases at J, with 12 bases in the middle. CDR1 is MNHNS, CDR2 SASEGT, per germline. The CDR3 is 15 amino acids. CDR3 sequence (DNA): TGTGCCAGCAGTGAATCTCGTCCTGAGAATTCACCCCTCCACTTT. Encoded protein: CASSESRPENSPLHF.

The V and J genes are TRBV27 and TRBJ2-3; D may be TRBD2 (6 bases). V was pared by 0 bases and J by 7 bases, with 17 bases between. Germline V gene sequence: CDR1 MNHEY, CDR2 SMNVEV (reference sequence). The CDR3 spans 16 residues. Written as DNA, the CDR3 is TGTGCCAGCAGTTTATCGCCCCAGGCGGGGTTCAATACGCAGTATTTT. Its protein is CASSLSPQAGFNTQYF.

The CDR3 region has the DNA TGTGCCAGCAGCCCGTGGACAGGAGCCTACGAGCAGTACTTC. It codes for CASSPWTGAYEQYF. J is TRBJ2-7 and V is TRBV7-2, with 7 bases matching TRBD1. This CDR3 contains 14 residues. V dropped 5 bases and J dropped 2; count of bases not matched to a gene: 6. Germline CDR1 SGHTA, CDR2 FQGNSA.

The rearrangement links TRBV7-9 to TRBJ2-2; TRBD1 matches at 9 bases. With 6 bases clipped from V and 7 bases from J, the junction kept 9 bases outside the gene matches. CDR3 length: 15 residues. The germline CDR1 and CDR2 sequences are SEHNR and FQNEAQ (reference sequence). CDR3 nucleotide sequence: TGTGCCAGCAGGGGACAGGGTTGGTATGGCGGGGAGCTGTTTTTT. Amino acids: CASRGQGWYGGELFF.